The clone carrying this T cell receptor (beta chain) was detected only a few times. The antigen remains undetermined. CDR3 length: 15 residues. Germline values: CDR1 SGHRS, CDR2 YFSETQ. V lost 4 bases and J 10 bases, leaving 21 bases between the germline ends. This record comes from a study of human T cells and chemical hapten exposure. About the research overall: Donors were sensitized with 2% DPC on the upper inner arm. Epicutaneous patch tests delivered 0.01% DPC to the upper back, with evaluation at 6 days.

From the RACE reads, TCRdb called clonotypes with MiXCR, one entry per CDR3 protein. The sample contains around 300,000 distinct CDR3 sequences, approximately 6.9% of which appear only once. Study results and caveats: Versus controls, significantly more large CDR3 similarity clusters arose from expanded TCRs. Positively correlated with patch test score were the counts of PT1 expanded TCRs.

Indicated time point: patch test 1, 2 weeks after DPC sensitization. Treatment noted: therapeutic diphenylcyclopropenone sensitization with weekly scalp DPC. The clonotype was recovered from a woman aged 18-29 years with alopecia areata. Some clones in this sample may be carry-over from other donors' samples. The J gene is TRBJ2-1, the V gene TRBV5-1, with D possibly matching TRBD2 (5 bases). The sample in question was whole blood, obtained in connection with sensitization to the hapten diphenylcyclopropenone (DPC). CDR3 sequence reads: CASSPLVGNTGEQFF. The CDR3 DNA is TGCGCCAGCAGCCCCCTCGTAGGGAACACGGGGGAGCAGTTCTTC.